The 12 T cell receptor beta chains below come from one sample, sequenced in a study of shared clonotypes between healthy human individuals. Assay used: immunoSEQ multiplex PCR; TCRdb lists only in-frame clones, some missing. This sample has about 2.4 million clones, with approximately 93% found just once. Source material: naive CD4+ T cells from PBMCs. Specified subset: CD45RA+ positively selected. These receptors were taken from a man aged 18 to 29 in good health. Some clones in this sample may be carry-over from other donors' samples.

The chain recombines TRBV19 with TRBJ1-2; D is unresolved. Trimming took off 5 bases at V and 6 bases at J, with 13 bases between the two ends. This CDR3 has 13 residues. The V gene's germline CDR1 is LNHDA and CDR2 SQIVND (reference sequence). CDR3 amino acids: CASSPRSYHGYTF. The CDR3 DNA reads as TGTGCCAGTAGTCCCCGGTCTTATCATGGCTACACCTTC.

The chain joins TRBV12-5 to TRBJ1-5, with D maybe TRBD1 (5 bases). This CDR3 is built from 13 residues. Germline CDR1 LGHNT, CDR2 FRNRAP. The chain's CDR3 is CDPWGDRNQPQHF. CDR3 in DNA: TGTGATCCCTGGGGGGACCGAAATCAGCCCCAGCATTTT.

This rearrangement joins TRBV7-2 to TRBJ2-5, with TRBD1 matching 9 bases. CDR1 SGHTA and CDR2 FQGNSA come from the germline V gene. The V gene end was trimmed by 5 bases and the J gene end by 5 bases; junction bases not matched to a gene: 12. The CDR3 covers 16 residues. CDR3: CASSRRTGALRETQYF. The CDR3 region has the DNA TGTGCCAGCAGCCGGCGGACAGGGGCCTTACGGGAGACCCAGTACTTC.

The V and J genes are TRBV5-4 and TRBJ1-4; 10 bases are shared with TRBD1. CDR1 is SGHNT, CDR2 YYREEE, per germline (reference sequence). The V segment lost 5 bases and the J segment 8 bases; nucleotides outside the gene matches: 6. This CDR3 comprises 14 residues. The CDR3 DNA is TGTGCCAGCAGTAGACAGGGGGCGGAAGAAAAACTGTTTTTT. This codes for CASSRQGAEEKLFF.

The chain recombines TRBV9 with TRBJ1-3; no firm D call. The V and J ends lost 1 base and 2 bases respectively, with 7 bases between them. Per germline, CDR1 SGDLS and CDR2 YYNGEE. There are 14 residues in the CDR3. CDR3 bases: TGTGCCAGCAGCGTAAGCGGCCCTGGAAACACCATATATTTT. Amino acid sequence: CASSVSGPGNTIYF.

The CDR3 DNA sequence: TGTGCCAGCAGGGCCCTAGCGGGAGGGAAAAACACCGGGGAGCTGTTTTTT. It specifies CASRALAGGKNTGELFF. V gene TRBV11-2 combines with J gene TRBJ2-2; 12 bases are shared with TRBD2. V dropped 6 bases and J dropped 2; count of bases not matched to a gene: 7. The CDR3 has 17 amino acids. CDR1 is SGHAT, CDR2 FQNNGV, per germline.

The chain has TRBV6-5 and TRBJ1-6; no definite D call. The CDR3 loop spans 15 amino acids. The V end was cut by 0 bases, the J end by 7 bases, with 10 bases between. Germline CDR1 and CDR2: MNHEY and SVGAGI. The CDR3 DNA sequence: TGTGCCAGCAGTTACTCGTCTGGGGAGAATTCACCCCTCCACTTT. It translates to CASSYSSGENSPLHF.

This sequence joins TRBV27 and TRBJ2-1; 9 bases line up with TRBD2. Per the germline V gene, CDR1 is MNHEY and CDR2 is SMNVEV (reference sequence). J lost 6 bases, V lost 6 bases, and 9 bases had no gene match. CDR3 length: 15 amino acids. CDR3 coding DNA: TGTGCCAGCAGGCCATGGCGGGAGGGCCGCAATGAGCAGTTCTTC. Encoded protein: CASRPWREGRNEQFF.

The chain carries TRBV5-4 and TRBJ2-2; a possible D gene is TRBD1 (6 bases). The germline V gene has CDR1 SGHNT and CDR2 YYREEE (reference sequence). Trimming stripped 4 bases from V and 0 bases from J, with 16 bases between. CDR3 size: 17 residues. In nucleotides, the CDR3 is TGTGCCAGCAGCCCCGCTCGACAGGATCCGAACACCGGGGAGCTGTTTTTT. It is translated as CASSPARQDPNTGELFF.

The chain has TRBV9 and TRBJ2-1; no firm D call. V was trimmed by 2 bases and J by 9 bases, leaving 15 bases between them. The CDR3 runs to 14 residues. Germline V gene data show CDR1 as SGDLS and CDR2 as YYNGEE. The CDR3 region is CASSVSSFSGEQFF. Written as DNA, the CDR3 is TGTGCCAGCAGCGTCAGTAGTTTCAGTGGTGAGCAGTTCTTC.

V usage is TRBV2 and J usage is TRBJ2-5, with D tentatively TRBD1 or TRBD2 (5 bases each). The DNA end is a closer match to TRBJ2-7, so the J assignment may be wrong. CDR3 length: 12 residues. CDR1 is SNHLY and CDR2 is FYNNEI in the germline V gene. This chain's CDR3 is CASSEQGDEQYF. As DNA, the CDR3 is TGTGCCAGCAGTGAGCAGGGAGACGAGCAGTACTTC.

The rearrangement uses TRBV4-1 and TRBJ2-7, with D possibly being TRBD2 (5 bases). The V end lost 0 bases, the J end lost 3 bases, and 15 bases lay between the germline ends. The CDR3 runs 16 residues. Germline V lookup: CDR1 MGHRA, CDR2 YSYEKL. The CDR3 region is CASSQDRGSAHYEQYF. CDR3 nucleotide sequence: TGCGCCAGCAGCCAAGATCGAGGTAGCGCTCACTACGAGCAGTACTTC.